This T cell receptor beta chain is from a study of blood T cell repertoires in COVID-19. Overall study: The United States, Italy and Spain supplied acute and convalescent COVID-19 samples. PBMCs, B-cell-depleted T cells, or T cells were the source of the cDNA or gDNA that made up the material.

In the authors' methods: By means of reference gene primer amplification, nucleated cell counts were estimated. Here immunoSEQ multiplex PCR was the method, and the copy in TCRdb shows in-frame clones only, minus some. That table gives V, J and clone size, and the DNA gave D and trimming. The sample carries about 43,000 clones, 80% to 90% recorded once. In germline, CDR1 is SGHDT, CDR2 YYEEEE. The length of the CDR3 is 19 residues. The V segment lost 4 bases and the J segment 5 bases; nucleotides outside the gene matches: 17. The rearrangement uses TRBV5-6 and TRBJ2-2; 10 nucleotides line up with TRBD1. What was sequenced was peripheral blood. The sequence derives from a human donor in a cohort sampled during active COVID-19. The CDR3 here is CASSPYYDRGRLGTGELFF. As DNA, the CDR3 is TGTGCCAGCAGCCCGTATTATGACAGGGGGCGCTTAGGGACCGGGGAGCTGTTTTTT.